This T cell receptor beta chain is from a study of blood T cell repertoires in COVID-19. CDR3 length: 14 amino acids. The V and J ends lost 4 bases and 13 bases respectively, with 17 bases between them. Germline V CDR1 and CDR2: LGHDT, YNNKEL (reference sequence). Clones were read by immunoSEQ multiplex PCR, and TCRdb kept only the in-frame ones, dropping some. The table records about 360,000 clones, about 87% of them present only once. The rearrangement joins TRBV3-1 (or the pseudogene TRBV3-2) to TRBJ1-6; possible D gene TRBD1, 5 bases. What was sequenced was peripheral blood. This TCR was sampled from a human donor in a cohort sampled during active COVID-19. DNA of the CDR3: TGTGCCAGCAGCCCCTCACCAGGGTATGCCCCCCTCCACTTT. This translates into CASSPSPGYAPLHF.